What follows are 17 T cell receptor beta chains derived from one specimen sequenced in a study of blood T cell repertoires in COVID-19. Sequencing was performed with immunoSEQ multiplex PCR; in TCRdb, only in-frame clones are kept and a portion is missing. The repertoire holds 250,000 to 350,000 clones, with roughly 84% as singletons. The sequencing sample was made of peripheral blood. The source is a human donor with COVID-19, enrolled during active disease. The donor label of this sample is uncertain.

The rearrangement uses TRBV19 and TRBJ2-5; D unclear. The germline V and J ends were trimmed by 4 bases and 1 base, with 7 bases remaining between them. The germline CDR1 and CDR2 sequences are LNHDA and SQIVND (reference sequence). The CDR3 spans 13 residues. CDR3 nucleotide sequence: TGTGCCAGTAGTACCGGGTTCCAAGAGACCCAGTACTTC. Amino acid sequence: CASSTGFQETQYF. The full variable domain, rest sourced from reference TRBV19 and TRBJ2-5, is DGGITQSPKYLFRKEGQNVTLSCEQNLNHDAMYWYRQDPGQGLRLIYYSQIVNDFQKGDIAEGYSVSREKKESFPLTVTSAQKNPTAFYLCASSTGFQETQYFGPGTRLLVL.

V usage is TRBV6-1 and J usage is TRBJ1-2, with D perhaps matching TRBD1 (5 bases). Germline V gene sequence: CDR1 MNHNS, CDR2 SASEGT. CDR3 size: 18 residues. The ends were cut back, 4 bases at V and 3 bases at J, with 24 bases in the middle. CDR3 amino acids: CASSVPELGGVYDYGYTF. Written as DNA, the CDR3 is TGTGCCAGCAGTGTTCCCGAACTGGGAGGGGTTTACGACTATGGCTACACCTTC.

V and J are TRBV9 and TRBJ2-1; D may be TRBD2 (6 bases). CDR3 length equals 14 residues. Trimming stripped 0 bases from V and 5 bases from J, with 9 bases between. Germline assignment: CDR1 SGDLS and CDR2 YYNGEE. This CDR3 is CASSVVSGNNEQFF. CDR3 sequence (DNA): TGTGCCAGCAGCGTAGTTAGCGGCAACAATGAGCAGTTCTTC.

This chain connects TRBV11-1 to TRBJ2-5; 7 bases align to TRBD2. Germline CDR1 is SGHAT and CDR2 is FQDESV (reference sequence). CDR3 length: 14 residues. The V and J ends lost 3 bases and 3 bases, in that order; junction bases with no gene match: 4. Here the CDR3 reads CASSLSAGEETQYF. For the CDR3, the DNA is TGTGCCAGCAGCTTGTCTGCGGGAGAAGAGACCCAGTACTTC.

This clone was counted many times. This chain connects TRBV5-5 to TRBJ1-3; D gene ambiguous. Deletions cut 4 bases from V and 2 bases from J, with 10 bases between. CDR3 length: 14 amino acids. Germline CDR1 SGHKS, CDR2 YYEKEE (reference sequence). The CDR3 coding sequence is TGTGCCAGCAGCGGCTTCGGGGCTGGAAACACCATATATTTT. Residues: CASSGFGAGNTIYF.

This clone is a singleton in its sample. The chain carries TRBV11-2 and TRBJ2-7; TRBD2 agrees at 10 bases. V was pared by 3 bases and J by 5 bases, with 4 bases of the junction left unmatched. CDR3 size: 14 residues. Per germline, CDR1 SGHAT and CDR2 FQNNGV. CDR3 region: CASSLLAGVNEQYF. For the CDR3, the DNA is TGTGCCAGCAGCTTGCTAGCGGGAGTCAACGAGCAGTACTTC.

The J gene is TRBJ2-5, the V gene TRBV2; tentatively, D is TRBD1 (6 bases). Germline assignment: CDR1 SNHLY and CDR2 FYNNEI. CDR3 size: 13 residues. V was cut by 4 bases and J by 1 base, with 7 bases left in between. This chain's CDR3 is CASSGDTQETQYF. The CDR3 bases are TGTGCCAGCAGTGGGGACACCCAAGAGACCCAGTACTTC.

J is TRBJ2-1 and V is TRBV19; 7 nucleotides align to TRBD1. This CDR3 is built from 13 residues. V lost 6 bases and J lost 8; bases outside the gene matches: 7. Germline V gives CDR1 LNHDA, CDR2 SQIVND (reference sequence). The CDR3 DNA is TGTGCCAGTAGATTACGTCAGGGGGATGAGCAGTTCTTC. Translation gives CASRLRQGDEQFF.

This chain joins TRBV12-3 or TRBV12-4 and TRBJ1-2; D remains ambiguous. Trimming took off 7 bases at V and 6 bases at J, with 15 bases between the two ends. This CDR3 has 13 amino acids. The CDR3 region has the DNA TGTGCCAGCACCCCGGGAGGACCGGATGGCTACACCTTC. Protein sequence: CASTPGGPDGYTF.

The V call is TRBV6-2 or TRBV6-3, the J call TRBJ2-3; D possibly corresponds to TRBD2 (5 bases). Trimming stripped 4 bases from V and 1 base from J, with 30 bases between. The CDR3 is 21 amino acids. Germline V gene lookup returns CDR1 MNHEY and CDR2 SVGEGT. CDR3 sequence: CASSLDSLGEASSRGTDTQYF. Here the CDR3 DNA reads TGTGCCAGCAGTTTAGATAGTTTGGGAGAAGCGAGTTCCCGAGGCACAGATACGCAGTATTTT.

The CDR3 DNA is TGTGCCAGCAGCTCCAGGACAGGGGGCTGGGATGGCTACACCTTC. Encoded protein: CASSSRTGGWDGYTF. This rearrangement joins TRBV7-2 to TRBJ1-2, with 11 bases fitting TRBD1. The junction had 7 bases not matched to a gene; V was cut back by 4 bases and J by 6 bases. The CDR3 consists of 15 residues. The V gene's germline CDR1 is SGHTA and CDR2 FQGNSA.

The chain employs TRBV7-6 and TRBJ2-1; 11 positions agree with TRBD2. The length of the CDR3 is 16 residues. CDR1 is SGHVS, CDR2 FNYEAQ, per germline. The ends lost 5 bases at V and 3 bases at J; junction bases unmatched: 6. The CDR3: CASSPIGTSGYNEQFF. The CDR3 DNA is TGTGCCAGCAGCCCTATCGGGACTAGCGGCTACAATGAGCAGTTCTTC. The full variable domain, in which reference TRBV7-6 and TRBJ2-1 provide the parts outside the CDR3, is GAGVSQSPRYKVTKRGQDVALRCDPISGHVSLYWYRQALGQGPEFLTYFNYEAQQDKSGLPNDRFSAERPEGSISTLTIQRTEQRDSAMYRCASSPIGTSGYNEQFFGPGTRLTVL.

The genes are TRBV6-2 or TRBV6-3 and TRBJ1-1, with D possibly TRBD1 on 5 matching bases. This CDR3 region has 14 residues. V was clipped by 0 bases and J by 5 bases, with 10 bases between them. CDR1 is MNHEY and CDR2 is SVGEGT in the germline V gene. The CDR3 region has the DNA TGTGCCAGCAGTTACTCGCGGGGGGTGACTGAAGCTTTCTTT. Encoded protein: CASSYSRGVTEAFF.

CDR3 bases: TGTGCCAGCAGAATGACAGGGACTCAGCCCCAGCATTTT. The encoded protein is CASRMTGTQPQHF. V gene TRBV27 combines with J gene TRBJ1-5; 7 bases map to TRBD1. Germline assignment: CDR1 MNHEY and CDR2 SMNVEV (reference sequence). The V and J ends lost 6 bases and 6 bases, in that order; junction bases with no gene match: 5. CDR3 length: 13 residues.

This chain connects TRBV20-1 to TRBJ2-5, with D unclear. Germline CDR1 is DFQATT and CDR2 is SNEGSKA (reference sequence). This CDR3 spans 11 amino acids. V was cut by 6 bases and J by 5 bases, with 10 bases left in between. The CDR3 reads CSASLGETQYF. The CDR3 DNA follows: TGCAGTGCGAGCCTCGGGGAGACCCAGTACTTC.

This chain links TRBV7-9 with TRBJ1-1, with 8 positions matching TRBD1. The germline V gene encodes CDR1 SEHNR and CDR2 FQNEAQ (reference sequence). CDR3 length equals 12 residues. J was trimmed by 10 bases and V by 1 base; bases with no gene match: 2. CDR3 protein: CASSLGTGRAFF. CDR3 coding DNA: TGTGCCAGCAGCTTAGGGACAGGGCGAGCTTTCTTT.

The chain links TRBV18 to TRBJ1-1; TRBD1 aligns across 9 bases. With V trimmed by 8 bases and J by 3 bases, 4 bases remained unmatched. Looked up from germline, CDR1 is KGHSH and CDR2 is LQKENI. This CDR3 comprises 13 residues. Written as DNA, the CDR3 is TGTGCCAGCACAGGGGGCGCCGACACTGAAGCTTTCTTT. Amino acid sequence: CASTGGADTEAFF.